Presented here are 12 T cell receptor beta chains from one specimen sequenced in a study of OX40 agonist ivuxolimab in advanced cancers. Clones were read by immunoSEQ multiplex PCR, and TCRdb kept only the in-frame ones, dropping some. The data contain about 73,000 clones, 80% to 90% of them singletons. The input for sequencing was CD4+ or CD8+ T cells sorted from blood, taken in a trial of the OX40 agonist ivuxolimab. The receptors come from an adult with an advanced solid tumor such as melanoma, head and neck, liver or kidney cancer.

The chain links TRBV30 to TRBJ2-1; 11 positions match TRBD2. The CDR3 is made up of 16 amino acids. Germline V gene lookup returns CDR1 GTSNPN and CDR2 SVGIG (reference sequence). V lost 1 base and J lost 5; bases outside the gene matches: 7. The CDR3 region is CAWSDSSGRPNNEQFF. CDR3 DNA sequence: TGTGCCTGGAGTGATTCTAGCGGGAGGCCAAACAATGAGCAGTTCTTC.

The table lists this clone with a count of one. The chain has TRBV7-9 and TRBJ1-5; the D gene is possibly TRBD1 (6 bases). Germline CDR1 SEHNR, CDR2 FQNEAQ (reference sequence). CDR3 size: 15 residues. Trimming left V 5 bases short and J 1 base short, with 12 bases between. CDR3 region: CASSARGGSNQPQHF. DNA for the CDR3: TGTGCCAGCAGCGCCAGGGGTGGCAGCAATCAGCCCCAGCATTTT.

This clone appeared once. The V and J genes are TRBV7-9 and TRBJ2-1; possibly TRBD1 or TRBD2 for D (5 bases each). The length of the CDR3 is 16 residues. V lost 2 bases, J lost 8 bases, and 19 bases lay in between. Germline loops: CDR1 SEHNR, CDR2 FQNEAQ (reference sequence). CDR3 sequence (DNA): TGTGCCAGCAGCTTAACCCGGGCCTCAGGGAGTTATGAGCAGTTCTTC. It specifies CASSLTRASGSYEQFF.

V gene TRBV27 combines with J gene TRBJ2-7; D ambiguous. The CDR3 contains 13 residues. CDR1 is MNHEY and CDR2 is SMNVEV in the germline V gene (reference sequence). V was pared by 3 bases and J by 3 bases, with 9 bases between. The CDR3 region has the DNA TGTGCCAGCAGTTTTGAGAAAAACTACGAGCAGTACTTC. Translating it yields CASSFEKNYEQYF.

This CDR3 reads CATADRGTYEQYF. The CDR3 DNA reads as TGTGCCACCGCGGACAGGGGGACCTACGAGCAGTACTTC. The chain joins TRBV27 to TRBJ2-7; TRBD1 matches 10 bases. V lost 10 bases, J lost 2 bases, and 5 bases stayed unmatched. The germline V gene has CDR1 MNHEY and CDR2 SMNVEV (reference sequence). The CDR3 spans 13 residues.

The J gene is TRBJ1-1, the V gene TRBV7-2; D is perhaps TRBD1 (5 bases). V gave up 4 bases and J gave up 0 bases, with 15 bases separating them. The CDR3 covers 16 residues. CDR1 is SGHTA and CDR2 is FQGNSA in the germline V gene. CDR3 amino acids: CASSSGPGTMNTEAFF. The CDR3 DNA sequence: TGTGCCAGCAGCTCGGGACCGGGAACGATGAACACTGAAGCTTTCTTT.

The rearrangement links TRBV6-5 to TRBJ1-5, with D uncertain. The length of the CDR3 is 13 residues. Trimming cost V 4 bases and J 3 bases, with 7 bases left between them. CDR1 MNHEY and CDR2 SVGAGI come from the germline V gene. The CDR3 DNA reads TGTGCCAGCAGTTGGGCAGACAATCAGCCCCAGCATTTT. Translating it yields CASSWADNQPQHF.

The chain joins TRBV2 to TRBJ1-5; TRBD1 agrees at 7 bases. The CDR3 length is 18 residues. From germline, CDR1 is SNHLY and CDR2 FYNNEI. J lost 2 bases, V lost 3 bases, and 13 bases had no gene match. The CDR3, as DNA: TGTGCCAGCAGTGACGATCAGGGGGACCCATATGGCAATCAGCCCCAGCATTTT. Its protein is CASSDDQGDPYGNQPQHF.

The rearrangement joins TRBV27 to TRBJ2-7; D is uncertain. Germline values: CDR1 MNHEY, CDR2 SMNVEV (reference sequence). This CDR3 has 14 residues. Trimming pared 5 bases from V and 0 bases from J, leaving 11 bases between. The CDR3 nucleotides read TGTGCCAGCAGTATCGACGGAAGCTCCTACGAGCAGTACTTC. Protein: CASSIDGSSYEQYF.

Here the CDR3 DNA reads TGTGCCAGCAGCCCGACCGGGACAGGGGGCTACGAGCAGTACTTC. Translation: CASSPTGTGGYEQYF. V usage is TRBV5-8 and J usage is TRBJ2-7; 11 bases are a match to TRBD1. Germline V gene sequence: CDR1 SGHTS, CDR2 YDEGEE. This CDR3 has 15 residues. V was clipped by 4 bases and J by 3 bases; unmatched bases: 6. The variable domain in full, with the rest retrieved from reference TRBV5-8 and TRBJ2-7, is EAGVTQSPTHLIKTRGQQATLRCSPISGHTSVYWYQQALGLGLQFLLWYDEGEERNRGNFPPRFSGRQFPNYSSELNVNALELEDSALYLCASSPTGTGGYEQYFGPGTRLTVT.

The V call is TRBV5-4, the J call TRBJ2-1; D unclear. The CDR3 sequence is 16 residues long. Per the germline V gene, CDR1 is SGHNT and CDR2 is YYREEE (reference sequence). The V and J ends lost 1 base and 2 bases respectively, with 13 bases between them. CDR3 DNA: TGTGCCAGCAGCTTGAGTCTAGGGCTCGCCTACAATGAGCAGTTCTTC. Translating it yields CASSLSLGLAYNEQFF.

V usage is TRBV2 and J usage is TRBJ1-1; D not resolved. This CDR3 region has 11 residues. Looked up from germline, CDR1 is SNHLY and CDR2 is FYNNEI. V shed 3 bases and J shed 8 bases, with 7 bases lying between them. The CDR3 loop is CASSDQVEAFF. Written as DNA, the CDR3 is TGTGCCAGCAGTGACCAGGTGGAAGCTTTCTTT.